Below, 18 T cell receptor beta chains from the same sample are listed, as sequenced in a study of blood T cell repertoires in COVID-19. The repertoire was sequenced with immunoSEQ multiplex PCR; TCRdb's copy has only in-frame clones and lacks some. The sample has 450,000 to 500,000 clones, 70% to 90% seen once; the top ten hold approximately 2.9%. Sequencing was performed on peripheral blood. The receptor source for this set is a human donor in a cohort sampled during active COVID-19.

In its sample, this clone was seen once. The chain joins TRBV19 to TRBJ2-7, with 12 bases lining up with TRBD2. The ends lost 6 bases at V and 0 bases at J; junction bases unmatched: 3. CDR1 and CDR2 from the germline V gene are LNHDA and SQIVND (reference sequence). This CDR3 contains 15 residues. In DNA, the CDR3 is TGTGCCAGTAGCAGACTAGCGGGAGTCTCCTACGAGCAGTACTTC. Its translation is CASSRLAGVSYEQYF.

The table lists this clone with a count of one. The V call is TRBV2, the J call TRBJ1-5, with 7 bases matching TRBD1. V lost 6 bases and J lost 1; bases outside the gene matches: 3. The germline gives CDR1 SNHLY, CDR2 FYNNEI. CDR3 length equals 14 residues. CDR3 nucleotides: TGTGCCAGCAGCGACAGGGACAGCAATCAGCCCCAGCATTTT. Amino acid sequence: CASSDRDSNQPQHF.

J is TRBJ2-7 and V is TRBV27; TRBD2 matches 10 bases. The germline CDR1 and CDR2 sequences are MNHEY and SMNVEV (reference sequence). This CDR3 has 15 amino acids. V shed 6 bases, J shed 2 bases, and the junction held 7 bases outside the gene matches. CDR3 nucleotides: TGTGCCAGCAGACATGGACTAGCGGAAACCTACGAGCAGTACTTC. It specifies CASRHGLAETYEQYF.

The chain carries TRBV18 and TRBJ1-1; D perhaps matches TRBD1 (6 bases). The CDR3 spans 14 residues. Germline V lookup: CDR1 KGHSH, CDR2 LQKENI. V lost 0 bases, J lost 6 bases, and 11 bases lay in between. As DNA, the CDR3 is TGTGCCAGCTCACCACCGAAACAGGGTTCTGAAGCTTTCTTT. Translation: CASSPPKQGSEAFF.

This clone has just one count. This rearrangement joins TRBV27 to TRBJ2-1; D is perhaps TRBD2 (5 bases). V was cut by 8 bases and J by 0 bases, with 17 bases left in between. The germline CDR1 and CDR2 sequences are MNHEY and SMNVEV (reference sequence). The CDR3 is made up of 16 amino acids. CDR3 region: CASRGNLPSSYNEQFF. For the CDR3, the DNA is TGTGCCAGCCGGGGAAATCTCCCCAGCTCCTACAATGAGCAGTTCTTC.

This chain joins TRBV2 and TRBJ2-5; 7 nucleotides line up with TRBD2. V dropped 6 bases and J dropped 5; count of bases not matched to a gene: 12. CDR1 SNHLY and CDR2 FYNNEI come from the germline V gene. The length of the CDR3 is 15 residues. The CDR3: CASSPTSALGETQYF. In DNA, the CDR3 is TGTGCCAGCAGCCCCACTAGCGCTCTGGGGGAGACCCAGTACTTC.

CDR3 loop: CASSSPGGNIQYF. CDR3 sequence (DNA): TGTGCCAGTAGTTCCCCAGGGGGAAACATTCAGTACTTC. The chain uses TRBV19 and TRBJ2-4, with 7 positions matching TRBD1. The CDR3 totals 13 residues. CDR1 and CDR2 (germline): LNHDA, SQIVND (reference sequence). Losses at the gene ends were 5 bases for V and 6 bases for J; bases not matched to a gene: 4.

CDR3 region: CASSTGTSGSLQFF. The CDR3 nucleotides are TGTGCCAGCAGCACCGGGACTAGCGGTTCCTTGCAGTTCTTC. This sequence joins TRBV7-2 and TRBJ2-1; 11 bases fit TRBD2. With 5 bases clipped from V and 12 bases from J, the junction kept 9 bases outside the gene matches. Germline values: CDR1 SGHTA, CDR2 FQGNSA. The CDR3 spans 14 residues.

This chain uses TRBV9 with TRBJ2-3; TRBD2 agrees at 14 bases. Per germline, CDR1 SGDLS and CDR2 YYNGEE. The junction had 8 bases not matched to a gene; V was cut back by 4 bases and J by 1 base. This CDR3 contains 18 residues. CDR3 region: CASSPWGGLAGGTDTQYF. The CDR3 bases are TGTGCCAGCAGCCCCTGGGGGGGACTAGCGGGAGGCACAGATACGCAGTATTTT.

This rearrangement joins TRBV5-1 to TRBJ1-4, with 7 nucleotides matching TRBD1. The CDR3 runs 15 residues. Germline V gene sequence: CDR1 SGHRS, CDR2 YFSETQ. V shed 7 bases, J shed 5 bases, and the junction held 11 bases outside the gene matches. CDR3 residues: CASGRTTGTNEKLFF. For the CDR3, the DNA is TGCGCCAGCGGGAGAACGACAGGGACAAATGAAAAACTGTTTTTT.

The chain links TRBV27 to TRBJ2-2; D is unresolved. V lost 3 bases, J lost 7 bases, and 9 bases lay in between. In germline, CDR1 is MNHEY, CDR2 SMNVEV (reference sequence). This CDR3 comprises 13 residues. The CDR3 region has the DNA TGTGCCAGCAGTTTCTATGGTTTCGGGGAGCTGTTTTTT. Encoded protein: CASSFYGFGELFF.

The CDR3 DNA sequence: TGTGCCAGTAGTTCCCTCGGGGGGCACACTGAAGCTTTCTTT. Translation gives CASSSLGGHTEAFF. This chain joins TRBV19 and TRBJ1-1; TRBD1 is a possible D gene (6 bases). Per germline, CDR1 LNHDA and CDR2 SQIVND (reference sequence). The CDR3 has 14 residues. V was cut by 5 bases and J by 3 bases, with 13 bases left in between.

The genes are TRBV7-8 and TRBJ2-1; the match to TRBD2 covers 13 bases. The germline V gene encodes CDR1 SGHVS and CDR2 FQNEAQ. The CDR3 has 15 residues. J was trimmed by 8 bases and V by 2 bases; bases with no gene match: 3. CDR3 protein: CASSLTSGRVDEQFF. The CDR3 coding sequence is TGTGCCAGCAGCTTAACTAGCGGGAGGGTCGATGAGCAGTTCTTC.

The gene calls are TRBV4-3 and TRBJ2-2, with D possibly TRBD1 on 6 matching bases. The CDR3 spans 15 residues. In germline, CDR1 is LGHNA, CDR2 YSLEER. V lost 3 bases and J lost 3, with 11 bases in between. CDR3 nucleotides: TGCGCCAGCAGCCAGGACAGACCGTACACCGGGGAGCTGTTTTTT. This sequence encodes CASSQDRPYTGELFF.

V is TRBV19 and J is TRBJ2-1; D remains unclear. V lost 3 bases to trimming and J lost 7 bases, with 16 bases between them. CDR1 LNHDA and CDR2 SQIVND come from the germline V gene (reference sequence). The CDR3 runs 15 residues. CDR3 sequence: CASSIGPAAVNEQFF. Written as DNA, the CDR3 is TGTGCCAGTAGTATTGGGCCGGCTGCAGTGAATGAGCAGTTCTTC.

This sequence joins TRBV2 and TRBJ2-7; 8 nucleotides line up with TRBD1. Germline assignment: CDR1 SNHLY and CDR2 FYNNEI. V gave up 4 bases and J gave up 2 bases; unmatched junction bases: 7. The length of the CDR3 is 15 residues. The CDR3 DNA reads as TGTGCCAGCAGTGCTAGGAGACAGGGGCCCTACGAGCAGTACTTC. As protein: CASSARRQGPYEQYF.

The V and J genes are TRBV5-4 and TRBJ2-1, with D perhaps matching TRBD2 (6 bases). V was shortened by 4 bases and J by 9 bases, with 17 bases between the two germline ends. This CDR3 has 14 amino acids. Germline V gene lookup returns CDR1 SGHNT and CDR2 YYREEE (reference sequence). For the CDR3, the DNA is TGTGCCAGCAGCCCTTCAATTAGCGGATCTGAGCAGTTCTTC. Its protein product is CASSPSISGSEQFF.

This clone showed up just a few times. The gene calls are TRBV28 and TRBJ1-5; the match to TRBD1 covers 7 bases. In germline, CDR1 is MDHEN, CDR2 SYDVKM. CDR3 length: 15 amino acids. V was clipped by 3 bases and J by 4 bases; unmatched bases: 6. The CDR3 is CASSFRDRPNQPQHF. CDR3 bases: TGTGCCAGCAGTTTCCGGGACAGACCTAATCAGCCCCAGCATTTT.